This T cell receptor beta chain derives from a study of shared clonotypes between healthy human individuals. Study in general: A donor's plate count was three for CD4 naive and three for CD4 memory; CD8 naive had two and CD8 memory one.

As for this clone: The antigen is unknown.

Broader study findings: Blood was the sole source, and tissue repertoires probably differ.

Trimming cost V 6 bases and J 4 bases; bases outside gene matches: 14. From germline, CDR1 is SQVTM and CDR2 ANQGSEA. The CDR3 runs to 15 residues. Each subset's genomic DNA was shared equally among a number of immunoSEQ plates. Tens of thousands of T cell genomes, or roughly 200 ng DNA, went into the sorted-subset replicate PCRs. Libraries were prepared by immunoSEQ multiplex PCR; TCRdb keeps only in-frame clonotypes and omits some of them. Of more than 2,000,000 clones in the sample, roughly 93% are singletons; the top ten hold about 0.39%. The gene calls are TRBV29-1 and TRBJ1-1; 7 bases line up with TRBD1. The sequencing input was naive CD4+ T cells from PBMCs. Specified subset: CD45RA+ positively selected. This TCR was sampled from a young man in good health. Some clones in this sample may be carry-over from other donors' samples. The CDR3 loop reads CSVSRFGQGGTEAFF. DNA of the CDR3: TGCAGCGTATCAAGGTTTGGGCAGGGGGGCACTGAAGCTTTCTTT. The full variable domain, rest sourced from reference TRBV29-1 and TRBJ1-1, is SAVISQKPSRDICQRGTSLTIQCQVDSQVTMMFWYRQQPGQSLTLIATANQGSEATYESGFVIDKFPISRPNLTFSTLTVSNMSPEDSSIYLCSVSRFGQGGTEAFFGQGTRLTVV.